The 13 T cell receptor beta chains reported below all come from one sample, sequenced in a study of T cells in Graves' hyperthyroidism and ophthalmopathy (dated by TCRdb to between 2018 and 2021). Libraries were made using multiplex PCR. Sequencer: Illumina HiSeq 2000. The TCR beta CDR3 regions were amplified from RNA transcripts. The TCR CDR3 was subjected to a first round of RT-PCR using the HTBI primer set and the Qiagen OneStep RT-PCR kit. Clones were called with MiXCR by TCRdb after fastp trimmed the public reads at Q25, and only in-frame beta chains were retained. Rows matching on CDR3 protein sequence are summarized as one entry with the most common DNA and genes. The sample yields more than 250,000 distinct CDR3 sequences; 13% to 15% were counted once. The top ten clonotypes cover roughly 30% of the sample. Sequencing used blood. These receptors were collected from a woman aged 45-60 years with Graves' hyperthyroidism that later progressed to Graves' ophthalmopathy.

This clonotype appeared a few times. The V and J genes are TRBV9 and TRBJ1-5, with a tentative D call TRBD1 (5 bases). This CDR3 comprises 14 residues. Trimming removed 5 bases at V and 7 bases at J, with 16 bases between. The germline gives CDR1 SGDLS, CDR2 YYNGEE. CDR3 sequence reads: CASSPAPGGQPQHF. CDR3 in DNA: TGTGCCAGCAGTCCCGCCCCGGGGGGACAGCCCCAGCATTTT.

This clonotype was picked up many times. This chain joins TRBV29-1 and TRBJ2-3; 15 bases are shared with TRBD2. J gave up 5 bases and V 8 bases, and 5 bases lay outside the gene matches. The CDR3 length is 14 residues. In germline, CDR1 is SQVTM, CDR2 ANQGSEA. CDR3 amino acids: CSSMGLAGGDTQYF. In DNA form, the CDR3 reads TGCAGCTCGATGGGACTAGCGGGAGGAGATACGCAGTATTTT.

At least ten counts were recorded for this clonotype. The V gene is TRBV6-2 or TRBV6-3, the J gene TRBJ1-2; 7 bases fit TRBD1. The V gene end was trimmed by 0 bases and the J gene end by 0 bases; junction bases not matched to a gene: 4. This CDR3 has 16 residues. Germline CDR1 reads MNHEY; CDR2 reads SVGEGT. CDR3 sequence reads: CASSYSSGTANYGYTF. Here the CDR3 DNA reads TGTGCCAGCAGTTACTCCTCCGGGACAGCTAACTATGGCTACACCTTC.

For this clonotype: This clone may be a read error of a much larger clone one base away. The chain has TRBV20-1 and TRBJ2-1; D perhaps matches TRBD1 (9 bases). Trimming cost V 8 bases and J 3 bases, with 41 bases left between them. CDR3 size: 22 residues. CDR1 and CDR2 from the germline V gene are DFQATT and SNEGSKA (reference sequence). CDR3 loop: CSTQGGGDRVWGAGESYNEQFF. In nucleotides, the CDR3 is TGCAGTACCCAAGGAGGGGGGGACAGGGTGTGGGGAGCGGGAGAGAGCTACAATGAGCAGTTCTTC.

This clonotype has only a few counts. In DNA form, the CDR3 reads TGTGCCAGCTCACCTATAGCCGCCGGAACAGGAGGCAACGAGCAGTACTTC. This sequence encodes CASSPIAAGTGGNEQYF. The V and J genes are TRBV18 and TRBJ2-7; D is possibly TRBD1 or TRBD2 (5 bases each). CDR1 is KGHSH and CDR2 is LQKENI in the germline V gene. CDR3 length: 17 amino acids. Trimming removed 3 bases from V and 5 bases from J, with 23 bases in between.

The V and J genes are TRBV5-6 and TRBJ2-3, with D possibly TRBD1 on 7 matching bases. Germline V lookup: CDR1 SGHDT, CDR2 YYEEEE. The length of the CDR3 is 16 residues. V lost 5 bases and J 0 bases, leaving 16 bases between the germline ends. The CDR3 protein is CASRPRGQSSTDTQYF. CDR3 DNA: TGTGCCAGCAGGCCGCGGGGACAGTCAAGCACAGATACGCAGTATTTT.

This clonotype was seen ten or more times. This rearrangement joins TRBV20-1 to TRBJ2-5; D may correspond to TRBD1 or TRBD2 (6 bases each). Trimming left V 5 bases short and J 5 bases short, with 15 bases between. Germline V CDR1 and CDR2: DFQATT, SNEGSKA (reference sequence). This CDR3 region has 13 residues. In DNA form, the CDR3 reads TGCAGTGCTCCGGCGCTAGGGGGGGAGACCCAGTACTTC. It encodes CSAPALGGETQYF.

This clonotype was detected only a few times. The rearrangement uses TRBV9 and TRBJ2-2, with a tentative D call TRBD2 (6 bases). Germline V gene sequence: CDR1 SGDLS, CDR2 YYNGEE. CDR3 size: 15 residues. V was cut by 3 bases and J by 1 base, with 10 bases left in between. The CDR3 DNA is TGTGCCAGCAGCGGCGGGACTTTGAACACCGGGGAGCTGTTTTTT. Protein sequence: CASSGGTLNTGELFF.

At least ten counts were recorded for this clonotype. The chain is built from TRBV5-1 and TRBJ2-1; 11 bases agree with TRBD1. The CDR3 totals 14 residues. Unmatched junction bases numbered 3, after V lost 4 bases and J lost 6 bases. The germline CDR1 and CDR2 sequences are SGHRS and YFSETQ. The CDR3 coding sequence is TGCGCCAGCAGCAGGGGGACAGGGGGCAATGAGCAGTTCTTC. Amino acids: CASSRGTGGNEQFF.

Only a few counts were recorded for this clonotype. This chain uses TRBV19 with TRBJ1-2; D perhaps matches TRBD1 (5 bases). The CDR3 is made up of 16 amino acids. Germline CDR1 and CDR2: LNHDA and SQIVND (reference sequence). V was shortened by 7 bases and J by 4 bases, with 22 bases between the two germline ends. In DNA, the CDR3 is TGTGCCAGTACTTCTCCCATGCGGGGCCAGAGCTATGGCTACACCTTC. Amino acid sequence: CASTSPMRGQSYGYTF.

This clonotype was counted many times. This chain connects TRBV6-1 to TRBJ1-5; D is unresolved. The CDR3 covers 13 residues. Per the germline V gene, CDR1 is MNHNS and CDR2 is SASEGT. V lost 0 bases to trimming and J lost 7 bases, with 7 bases between them. The CDR3 coding sequence is TGTGCCAGCAGTGAAGCGCGACGGCAGCCCCAGCATTTT. It yields the protein CASSEARRQPQHF.

At least ten counts were recorded for this clonotype. V gene TRBV2 combines with J gene TRBJ1-2, with a possible D match to TRBD1 (6 bases). Trimming stripped 6 bases from V and 3 bases from J, with 14 bases between. The CDR3 spans 14 residues. CDR1 is SNHLY, CDR2 FYNNEI, per germline. CDR3 loop: CASRQGPEDYGYTF. Written as DNA, the CDR3 is TGTGCCAGCAGACAGGGACCTGAAGACTATGGCTACACCTTC.

This clonotype was observed a few times. The chain joins TRBV6-2 or TRBV6-3 to TRBJ2-5; D unresolved. CDR1 is MNHEY and CDR2 is SVGEGT in the germline V gene. The V end lost 0 bases, the J end lost 2 bases, and 7 bases lay between the germline ends. CDR3 length: 14 residues. DNA for the CDR3: TGTGCCAGCAGTTACTCGAGTAGTCAAGAGACCCAGTACTTC. This encodes CASSYSSSQETQYF.